The sequence of this T cell receptor (beta chain) was determined in a study of T-cell memory formation after mild COVID-19 (dated by TCRdb to the early 2020s). For the study in its entirety: TCR sequence clusters from the two donors were largely donor specific. In two donors, T-cell clones that expanded and contracted after mild COVID-19 were followed by sequencing TCRalpha and TCRbeta repertoires longitudinally. The cohort was made up of two young adult volunteers, one female and one male, who were previously healthy.

The germline V gene supplies CDR1 KGHDR and CDR2 SFDVKD. CDR3 length: 15 amino acids, cysteine to phenylalanine. Only the CDR3 DNA is retained, 45 bases long and in frame from the first base. Trimming costs V 7 bases and J 7 bases, and their ends lie 21 bases apart. The paper as a whole reports these results and caveats: Only two mild cases were covered by the study, and larger cohorts that include severe cases with pre-infection samples were considered necessary. Whether the second-wave clones peaking on day 37 were SARS-CoV-2 specific was not confirmed. The detection of some responding clones in pre-infection memory suggests that pre-existing cross-reactive memory T cells joined the SARS-CoV-2 response. Balanced CD4/CD8 phenotypes were observed for clones contracting from day 15 to 85, whereas a bias towards CD4+ was observed for a second wave of clones expanding from day 15 to 37. Contracting CD4+ clones were found mainly in CM and EM memory subsets, while CD8+ clones were enriched in EMRA.

The sequencer listed for this sample is Illumina NovaSeq 6000. TCRalpha and TCRbeta cDNA libraries were built by 5'RACE with constant-segment primers, adding sample barcodes and unique molecular identifiers. Trizol reagent was used to extract RNA from every sample. Amplification of the libraries took two PCR steps, and the second step added a second sample barcode plus Illumina TruSeq adapters. Libraries were sequenced on an Illumina NovaSeq with 2 x 150 bp paired-end reads. The published analysis was carried out like this. The reads were demultiplexed and collapsed into UMI-guided consensus sequences using migec v1.2.7. Using mixcr v2.1.11, UMI consensuses were aligned to TRA and TRB V and J templates and then assembled into clonotypes. Clonotypes were classified as expanded or contracted when called significant by both edgeR and NoisET, with noise models trained on biological replicates. For edgeR calls, the thresholds were a false discovery rate-adjusted p below 0.01 and a log2 fold-change of 1. As an exploratory analysis of dynamics, max-normalized trajectories of the 1000 most abundant clonotypes were examined with PCA combined with hierarchical clustering. Separately sequenced CD4+ and CD8+ repertoires were used to assign a CD4 or CD8 phenotype to each responding clone. TCRdb redid the processing of the public reads, applying fastp at Q25 and MiXCR, and retained in-frame beta chains. Each entry merges the rows of one CDR3 protein and shows their most common DNA and genes. The V and J calls shown here were made by TCRdb, not taken from the authors' results. The sample profile shows about 560,000 distinct CDR3 sequences; roughly a fifth of them were found once. About 8.2% of the sample goes to the ten largest clones.

In the case of this clonotype: Its antigen is unknown. The input lacks base qualities; no much larger clone sits a single base away.

Ficoll-Paque density gradient centrifugation was the method used to isolate PBMCs. This receptor was taken from an adult woman who had mild COVID-19 (a few samples of this study predate the infection). The sample titles of this study are shuffled in the database, so cell type and time point are left out; the donor was told from shared clones. Input material: PBMCs or a T cell subset sorted from them (not recorded which). Recombination connected TRBV24-1 to TRBJ2-5; the D gene is possibly TRBD1 or TRBD2, each agreeing over 5 bases. The nucleotides are TGTGCCACCAGCAACAGGAAGGACTCCGAGGGGACCCAGTACTTC. The translation is CATSNRKDSEGTQYF.